A selection of T cell receptor beta chains follows, all from one sample in a study of CD8+ T cells in alopecia areata. Profiled with immunoSEQ multiplex PCR; TCRdb holds only in-frame clones, not every one. The data contain 110,000 or so clones, approximately 55% of them singletons. The source was CD4+ T cells sorted from blood, collected at week 24, from a patient treated with tofacitinib. These receptors were collected from a human donor with alopecia areata. Each CDR3 is given with its conserved first and last residue. A D gene is named only where the DNA matches it firmly. Not all rows give a size; the values are once, few, many and, for expanded clones, a class.

>TRBJ2-3|15|TRBD1|.|TRBV5-1
TGCGCCAGCAGCTTGGGACAGGGAGCCACAGATACGCAGTATTTT
CASSLGQGATDTQYF
>TRBJ1-1|14|.|.|TRBV5-6
TGTGCCAGCAGACCACAGGAGAAAAACACTGAAGCTTTCTTT
CASRPQEKNTEAFF
>TRBJ1-1|13|.|.|TRBV7-9
TGTGCCAGCAGCTTAGCGTTGAACACTGAAGCTTTCTTT
CASSLALNTEAFF
>TRBJ2-1|18|TRBD2|.|TRBV30
TGTGCCTGGAGGCGAGGGACTAGCGGTGGCAGCTCCTACAATGAGCAGTTCTTC
CAWRRGTSGGSSYNEQFF
>TRBJ1-2|16|.|.|TRBV7-2
TGTGCCAGCAGCCCAAAGGCAAGCAGCGCGGGTTATGGCTACACCTTC
CASSPKASSAGYGYTF
>TRBJ1-4|13|.|.|TRBV30
TGTGCCTGGAGTTGGGCAACTAATGAAAAACTGTTTTTT
CAWSWATNEKLFF
>TRBJ1-2|15|.|.|TRBV14
TGTGCCAGCAGCCAATCCTGGGCAAACCTGGGAGGCTACACCTTC
CASSQSWANLGGYTF
>TRBJ2-7|14|.|.|TRBV5-1
TGCGCCAGCAGCTTGGAAGGAGCGGTCTACGAGCAGTACTTC
CASSLEGAVYEQYF
>TRBJ2-7|15|TRBD1|.|TRBV28
TGTGCCAGCAGTTTACGACAGGGTCAATCCTACGAGCAGTACTTC
CASSLRQGQSYEQYF
>TRBJ2-7|17|TRBD1|.|TRBV25-1
TGTGCCAGCAGTGGGTGGGGACAGGGGAATACCTACATGGAGCAGTACTTC
CASSGWGQGNTYMEQYF
>TRBJ1-5|13|.|.|TRBV6-1
TGTGCCAGCAGTGAGAGTGGGCGGCAGCCCCAGCATTTT
CASSESGRQPQHF
>TRBJ1-2|13|.|.|TRBV5-1
TGCGCCAGCAGCTTGGGGGATAACTATGGCTACACCTTC
CASSLGDNYGYTF
>TRBJ2-5|14|.|.|TRBV7-2
TGTGCCAGCAGCCGAGGGGTGGAATTAGGGACCCAGTACTTC
CASSRGVELGTQYF
>TRBJ2-7|15|TRBD2|.|TRBV7-2
TGTGCCAGCAGCTTAGAGGGACGCGGGAGTCGCGAGCAGTACTTC
CASSLEGRGSREQYF
>TRBJ1-6|16|.|.|TRBV5-1
TGCGCCAGCAGCTTGGAGGGGCAGGGGATCGGTTCACCCCTCCACTTT
CASSLEGQGIGSPLHF
>TRBJ1-1|14|TRBD1|.|TRBV2
TGTGCCAGCATCCCCGAGGCAGGGGGCACTGAAGCTTTCTTT
CASIPEAGGTEAFF
>TRBJ2-5|14|TRBD1|few|TRBV10-3
TGTGCCATCGGAGGACAGGGGAGATTGGAGACCCAGTACTTC
CAIGGQGRLETQYF
>TRBJ2-5|12|.|few|TRBV2
TGTGCCAGCAGTGAATTGAGAGAGACCCAGTACTTC
CASSELRETQYF
>TRBJ2-7|15|.|.|TRBV11-2
TGTGCCAGCAGCGTCTCAGGGGGGCCTTACTACGAGCAGTACTTC
CASSVSGGPYYEQYF
>TRBJ2-1|14|.|.|TRBV5-1
TGCGCCAGCAGAACCGGGACCACCGGCAATGAGCAGTTCTTC
CASRTGTTGNEQFF
>TRBJ1-5|14|.|.|TRBV6-5
TGTGCCAGCAGTTACCTGGCAGGGGATCAGCCCCAGCATTTT
CASSYLAGDQPQHF
>TRBJ1-2|11|.|.|TRBV15
TGTGCCACCAGCCTACTGGGTGGCTACACCTTC
CATSLLGGYTF
>TRBJ2-3|12|.|.|TRBV29-1
TGCAGCGTGGATAAAGACGGAGATACGCAGTATTTT
CSVDKDGDTQYF
>TRBJ1-2|12|.|.|TRBV25-1
TGTGCCAGCAGTGAATCCACCTATGGCTACACCTTC
CASSESTYGYTF
>TRBJ2-7|15|TRBD2|.|TRBV10-3
TGTGCCATCAGTGAGAACGGGGCTAGCGGGGGTGAGCAGTACTTC
CAISENGASGGEQYF
>TRBJ1-1|13|.|few|TRBV7-2
TGTGCCAGCAGCTTAGGAGAAGGTTATGAAGCTTTCTTT
CASSLGEGYEAFF
>TRBJ1-4|15|.|.|TRBV7-2
TGTGCCAGCAGCTCAGGGGCCGTGGGTCGGGAAAAACTGTTTTTT
CASSSGAVGREKLFF
>TRBJ2-7|14|TRBD2|.|TRBV7-2
TGTGCCAGCAGCTTATTTCCGGGGGGTAACGAGCAGTACTTC
CASSLFPGGNEQYF
>TRBJ2-3|17|TRBD2|few|TRBV4-1
TGCGCCAGCAGCCAAGATTTGCGGGGGGAAGGATCAGATACGCAGTATTTT
CASSQDLRGEGSDTQYF
>TRBJ1-1|12|.|.|TRBV29-1
TGCAGCGCCATCCGGGACACAGATGGGGTTTTCTTT
CSAIRDTDGVFF
>TRBJ2-5|15|.|.|TRBV29-1
TGCAGCGTTTCCCCCCCCGGGGGTACGAGGGAGACCCAGTACTTC
CSVSPPGGTRETQYF
>TRBJ2-7|12|TRBD1|.|TRBV29-1
TGCAGCACCCGACAGGGGACCTACGAGCAGTACTTC
CSTRQGTYEQYF
>TRBJ2-5|14|.|.|TRBV6-5
TGTGCCAGCAGTTACGACTGGGCCCTAGAGACCCAGTACTTC
CASSYDWALETQYF
>TRBJ1-2|13|.|.|TRBV29-1
TGCAGCGTTAAAGAGGGAGCGGGCTATGGCTACACCTTC
CSVKEGAGYGYTF
>TRBJ2-2|14|.|.|TRBV6-5
TGTGCCAGCAGTTACCATATATTGACCGGGGAGCTGTTTTTT
CASSYHILTGELFF
>TRBJ2-7|11|.|.|TRBV5-6
TGTGCCAGCAGCTTGCTCGACGAGCAGTACTTC
CASSLLDEQYF
>TRBJ2-4|14|TRBD1|.|TRBV5-1
TGCGCCAGCAGCCGGGGGACAGGGGAGAACATTCAGTACTTC
CASSRGTGENIQYF
>TRBJ2-5|14|TRBD2|.|TRBV4-1
TGCGCCAGCAGCCAAGGGACTAGCTCAGGGACCCAGTACTTC
CASSQGTSSGTQYF
>TRBJ1-2|13|.|few|TRBV2
TGTGCCAGCACGGCGGGGGAATGGTATGGCTACACCTTC
CASTAGEWYGYTF
>TRBJ2-7|15|.|few|TRBV7-2
TGTGCCAGCAGACGTTACGAGGGCTCCACCTACGAGCAGTACTTC
CASRRYEGSTYEQYF
>TRBJ2-7|17|.|.|TRBV4-3
TGCGCCAGCAGCCAAGATTGGGGTGCGACCGGCCATCGGGAGCAGTACTTC
CASSQDWGATGHREQYF
>TRBJ1-3|15|.|.|TRBV11-2
TGTGCCAGCAGCTTAGAAGTGGGGACTGGAAACACCATATATTTT
CASSLEVGTGNTIYF
>TRBJ2-7|12|.|.|TRBV30
TGTGCCTGGAGCCCACAGGGCTACGAGCAGTACTTC
CAWSPQGYEQYF
>TRBJ1-2|14|.|.|TRBV4-3
TGCGCCAGCAGCCAACCCGGACAGAGCTATGGCTACACCTTC
CASSQPGQSYGYTF
>TRBJ2-1|13|.|.|TRBV6-5
TGTGCCAGCAGTTACGGGCGGGGCTTTGAGCAGTTCTTC
CASSYGRGFEQFF
>TRBJ1-1|13|.|.|TRBV2
TGTGCCAGCAGTGAAGCGGGGACAATCAAAGCTTTCTTT
CASSEAGTIKAFF
>TRBJ2-7|11|.|once|TRBV20-1
TGCAGTGCCCAAGGAGGGGTAGAGCAGTACTTC
CSAQGGVEQYF
>TRBJ2-2|15|TRBD1|few|TRBV27
TGTGCCAGCAGTCTCGACAGGGTGAGCACCGGGGAGCTGTTTTTT
CASSLDRVSTGELFF
>TRBJ2-3|14|TRBD2|few|TRBV10-3
TGTGCCATCAGGGCGGGGGAGACCACAGATACGCAGTATTTT
CAIRAGETTDTQYF
>TRBJ2-2|16|.|.|TRBV7-6
TGTGCCAGCAGCCCGAGGGTTGGGTTAGCTACCGGGGAGCTGTTTTTT
CASSPRVGLATGELFF
>TRBJ2-2|14|.|.|TRBV7-9
TGTGCCAGCAGCCTCCGACCAGCGGACGGGGAGCTGTTTTTT
CASSLRPADGELFF
>TRBJ2-5|13|.|.|TRBV18
TGTGCCAGCTCGCGGGACAGACAAGAGACCCAGTACTTC
CASSRDRQETQYF
>TRBJ1-4|13|.|.|TRBV29-1
TGCAGCGCAGCTAGCGGTCCAAATGAAAAACTGTTTTTT
CSAASGPNEKLFF
>TRBJ2-7|15|.|few|TRBV5-1
TGCGCCAGCAGCCCGAACCCCGGGAGCTCCTACGAGCAGTACTTC
CASSPNPGSSYEQYF
>TRBJ2-3|15|.|.|TRBV7-2
TGTGCCAGCAGCTCCGGGCCCGTCGCGGCAGATACGCAGTATTTT
CASSSGPVAADTQYF
>TRBJ2-7|13|.|.|TRBV5-1
TGCGCCAGCAGCTTGGCACAGGCCTACGAGCAGTACTTC
CASSLAQAYEQYF
>TRBJ1-6|14|TRBD1|.|TRBV19
TGTGCCAGTAGGTGGACAGGAGGAAATTCACCCCTCCACTTT
CASRWTGGNSPLHF
>TRBJ2-1|11|.|few|TRBV5-8
TGTGCCAGCACCCCTGCGTATGAGCAGTTCTTC
CASTPAYEQFF
>TRBJ1-2|13|TRBD1|.|TRBV30
TGTGCCTGGAGCACCGGGACAGATTCTCGCTACACCTTC
CAWSTGTDSRYTF